This is a list of T cell receptor beta chains from one sample in a study of T cells after yellow fever vaccination. Each CDR3 protein gets one entry after TCRdb re-called the 5' RACE reads with MiXCR. The sample holds 250,000 to 300,000 distinct CDR3 sequences, approximately 10% seen once. Material: CD4+ T cells sorted from PBMCs, obtained 5 days after the yellow fever booster vaccination. The receptors stem from a man between 18 and 35 years old who received the YFV17D yellow fever vaccine. CDR3s include the opening cysteine and the closing phenylalanine or tryptophan. D genes are given only for firm matches. Size values are once, few and many counts, or a class for expanded clones, and some rows have none.

D gene,clone size,V gene,J gene,CDR3 protein,CDR3 DNA
NA,NA,TRBV2,TRBJ2-3,CASSEQALQGSQYF,TGTGCCAGCAGTGAACAGGCCCTTCAGGGGTCGCAGTATTTT
NA,few,TRBV12-3/TRBV12-4,TRBJ2-5,CASSLWQANPGETQYF,TGTGCCAGCAGTTTATGGCAGGCCAACCCCGGGGAGACCCAGTACTTC
TRBD1,few,TRBV20-1,TRBJ2-5,CSAPKTGLKTQYF,TGCAGTGCTCCAAAGACAGGGCTGAAGACCCAGTACTTC
NA,few,TRBV6-2/TRBV6-3,TRBJ2-7,CASRRAGLSYEQYF,TGTGCCAGCAGGCGGGCGGGGTTGTCCTACGAGCAGTACTTC
NA,few,TRBV5-5,TRBJ1-4,CASSLNPGGGNEKLFF,TGTGCCAGCAGCTTGAACCCGGGGGGCGGTAATGAAAAACTGTTTTTT
NA,NA,TRBV5-5,TRBJ2-2,CASSLGELTSGELFF,TGTGCCAGCAGCTTGGGGGAACTTACGTCCGGGGAGCTGTTTTTT
NA,NA,TRBV30,TRBJ2-3,CAWSSLGTSTDTQYF,TGTGCCTGGAGTAGTCTAGGGACTAGCACAGATACGCAGTATTTT
NA,few,TRBV2,TRBJ2-4,CASSEGVQYF,TGTGCCAGCAGTGAAGGGGTTCAGTACTTC
TRBD1,many,TRBV7-9,TRBJ1-1,CASSAGQGNTEAFF,TGTGCCAGCAGCGCGGGACAGGGGAACACTGAAGCTTTCTTT
NA,NA,TRBV25-1,TRBJ1-1,CASSEPGVEAFF,TGTGCCAGCAGTGAGCCGGGGGTTGAAGCTTTCTTT
NA,many,TRBV5-1,TRBJ1-1,CASSLLPMNTEAFF,TGCGCCAGCAGCTTGCTCCCAATGAACACTGAAGCTTTCTTT
TRBD1,few,TRBV11-2,TRBJ2-7,CASSSFTLLDRRSNEQYF,TGTGCCAGCAGCTCCTTTACCCTCCTGGACAGGAGAAGCAACGAGCAGTACTTC
NA,many,TRBV20-1,TRBJ2-5,CSAREEGLGETQYF,TGCAGTGCTAGAGAAGAGGGGTTGGGAGAGACCCAGTACTTC
NA,few,TRBV5-1,TRBJ1-5,CASSLAGEDLGPQHF,TGCGCCAGCAGCTTGGCCGGGGAGGACTTGGGGCCCCAGCATTTT
NA,few,TRBV10-3,TRBJ2-5,CAISRGEVLTQETQYF,TGTGCCATCAGTCGCGGTGAGGTCTTGACCCAAGAGACCCAGTACTTC
TRBD2,many,TRBV7-9,TRBJ2-1,CAIAGSEVQFF,TGTGCCATAGCGGGGTCGGAGGTGCAGTTCTTC
NA,NA,TRBV7-2,TRBJ1-5,CASSLMMGNQPQHF,TGTGCCAGCAGCCTTATGATGGGAAATCAGCCCCAGCATTTT
TRBD1,NA,TRBV12-3/TRBV12-4,TRBJ2-3,CASSLTGDTDTQYF,TGTGCCAGCAGTTTGACAGGGGACACAGATACGCAGTATTTT
TRBD1,NA,TRBV20-1,TRBJ1-2,CSARKPGGGQDGYTF,TGCAGTGCTCGGAAGCCCGGAGGGGGACAGGATGGCTACACCTTC
TRBD2,NA,TRBV10-3,TRBJ2-7,CAISVRGGARYEQYF,TGTGCCATCAGTGTCCGCGGGGGGGCCAGGTACGAGCAGTACTTC
NA,many,TRBV7-2,TRBJ1-5,CASSFATNNQPQHF,TGTGCCAGCAGCTTCGCCACTAACAATCAGCCCCAGCATTTT
NA,NA,TRBV25-1,TRBJ1-1,CASRGGVWTEAFF,TGTGCCAGCAGAGGCGGGGTGTGGACTGAAGCTTTCTTT